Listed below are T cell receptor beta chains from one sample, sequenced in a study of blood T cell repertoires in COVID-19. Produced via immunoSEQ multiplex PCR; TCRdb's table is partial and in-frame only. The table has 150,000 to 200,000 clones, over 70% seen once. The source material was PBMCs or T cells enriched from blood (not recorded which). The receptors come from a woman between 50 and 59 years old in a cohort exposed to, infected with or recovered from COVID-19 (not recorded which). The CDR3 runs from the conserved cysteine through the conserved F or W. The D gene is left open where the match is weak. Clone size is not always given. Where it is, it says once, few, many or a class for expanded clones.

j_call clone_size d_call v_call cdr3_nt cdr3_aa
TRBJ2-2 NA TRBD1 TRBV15 TGTGCCACCAGCAAAGAACCGGGACAGGGGAGCTCCGGGGAGCTGTTTTTT CATSKEPGQGSSGELFF
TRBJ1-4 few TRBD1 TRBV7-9 TGTGCCAGCAACCAGGGACAGGGGGATGAAAAACTGTTTTTT CASNQGQGDEKLFF
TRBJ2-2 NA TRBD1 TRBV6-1 TGTGCCATAACAGGGGCCTACACCGGGGAGCTGTTTTTT CAITGAYTGELFF
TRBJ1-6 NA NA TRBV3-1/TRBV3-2 TGTGCCAGCAGCCCTAGACGGGATGGGACACCCCTCCACTTT CASSPRRDGTPLHF
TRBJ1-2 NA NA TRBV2 TGTGCCAGCAGTGAGGGCAGGGTGGATGGCTACACCTTC CASSEGRVDGYTF
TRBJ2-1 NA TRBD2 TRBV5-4 TGTGCCAGCAGCTTGGGGGGGGGAGCAGCCTACAATGAGCAGTTCTTC CASSLGGGAAYNEQFF
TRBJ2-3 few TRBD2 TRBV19 TGTGCCAGTAGTCGGGGGGAGTCTCCAGATACGCAGTATTTT CASSRGESPDTQYF
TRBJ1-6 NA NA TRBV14 TGTGCCAGTTCACCAAGGACCGGGGGTAATTCACCCCTCCACTTT CASSPRTGGNSPLHF
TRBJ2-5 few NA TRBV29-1 TGCAGCGCCGCCCGGAGCCAAGAGACCCAGTACTTC CSAARSQETQYF
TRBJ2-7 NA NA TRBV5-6 TGTGCCAGCAGCTTGGGGGACATCTACGAGCAGTACTTC CASSLGDIYEQYF
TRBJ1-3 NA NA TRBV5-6 TGTGCCAGCAGCTTGGGACACCAGGCGGGAAACACCATATATTTT CASSLGHQAGNTIYF
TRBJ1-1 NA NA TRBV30 TGTGCCTGGAGTGTACACTTCGGACAGAAAAAAAACACTGAAGCTTTCTTT CAWSVHFGQKKNTEAFF
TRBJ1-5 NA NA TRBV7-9 TGTGCCAGCAGCTTAGACGGGCAGGGCCGTCAGCCCCAGCATTTT CASSLDGQGRQPQHF
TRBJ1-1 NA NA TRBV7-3 TGTGCCAGCAGCTATGAGGGTGGCAGAGAAGCTTTCTTT CASSYEGGREAFF
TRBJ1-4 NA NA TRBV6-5 TGTGCCAGCAGAAAGGACACCCTTAATGAAAAACTGTTTTTT CASRKDTLNEKLFF
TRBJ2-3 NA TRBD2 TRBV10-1 TGCGCCAGCAGTCTGGTTAGCGGGGGGAGCACAGATACGCAGTATTTT CASSLVSGGSTDTQYF
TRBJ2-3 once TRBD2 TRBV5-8 TGTGCCAGCAGCTTGGGGGGCGGGGGGCCAGATACGCAGTATTTT CASSLGGGGPDTQYF
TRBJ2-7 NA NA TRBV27 TGTGCCAGCAGTCTAGACGAGCAGTACTTC CASSLDEQYF
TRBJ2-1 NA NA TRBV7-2 TGTGCCAGCAGCGCCCGGGGAGTAAGCAATGAGCAGTTCTTC CASSARGVSNEQFF
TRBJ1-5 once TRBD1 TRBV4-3 TGCGCCAGCAGCCTCACGTGGAGGGGGCCAGATCAGCCCCAGCATTTT CASSLTWRGPDQPQHF
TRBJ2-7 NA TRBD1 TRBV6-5 TGTGCCAGCAGTCCCCGCCCGGACAGGGTCGAGCAGTACTTC CASSPRPDRVEQYF
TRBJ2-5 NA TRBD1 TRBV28 TGTGCCAGCAGTTCGGACAGGGTGACTTGGACCCAGTACTTC CASSSDRVTWTQYF
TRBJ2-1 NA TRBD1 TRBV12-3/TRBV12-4 TGTGCCAGCAGTAAGGGGGCGAATGAGCAGTTCTTC CASSKGANEQFF
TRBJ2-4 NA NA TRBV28 TGTGCCAGCAGCCATAGGACTCTCGGTGAGGTCCGGTACTTC CASSHRTLGEVRYF
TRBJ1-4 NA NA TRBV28 TGTGCCAGCAGTTTACTCAGGAATGAAAAACTGTTTTTT CASSLLRNEKLFF
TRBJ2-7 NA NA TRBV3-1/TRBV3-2 TGTGCCAGCAGCCAAGATTGGCAGACCTACGAGCAGTACTTC CASSQDWQTYEQYF
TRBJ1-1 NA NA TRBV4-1 TGCGCCAGCACCACACAGGACGCGAACACTGAAGCTTTCTTT CASTTQDANTEAFF
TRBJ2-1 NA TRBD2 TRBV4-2 TGTGCCAGCAGCCAAGATTTGAGCGGGGTTAGCAATGAGCAGTTCTTC CASSQDLSGVSNEQFF
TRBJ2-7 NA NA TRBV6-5 TGTGCCAGCGGGGCTTCATCTGTAACCTACGAGCAGTACTTC CASGASSVTYEQYF
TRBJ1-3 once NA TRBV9 TGTGCCAGCAGCGCGTCGGGGGGGCCTGGAAACACCATATATTTT CASSASGGPGNTIYF
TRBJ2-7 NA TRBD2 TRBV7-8 TGTGCCAGCAGCTTAGATACTGTGGCGGGAGGGCCATCCTACGAGCAGTACTTC CASSLDTVAGGPSYEQYF
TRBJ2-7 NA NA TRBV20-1 TGCAGTGCTGCGGACAGCCACGAGCAGTACTTC CSAADSHEQYF
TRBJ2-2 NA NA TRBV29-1 TGCAGCGTCGGACAGAACACCGGGGAGCTGTTTTTT CSVGQNTGELFF
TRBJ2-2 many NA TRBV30 TGTGCCTGGACCTTGCTGGAGTTAACAGGGACCGGGGAGCTGTTTTTT CAWTLLELTGTGELFF
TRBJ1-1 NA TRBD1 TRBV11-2 TGTGCCAGCAGCTCTATAATTACAGGGGCCGAAGCTTTCTTT CASSSIITGAEAFF
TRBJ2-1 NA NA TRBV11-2 TGTGCCAGCAGCCTACAAAGACGCGGGGCCTACACGAATGAGCAGTTCTTC CASSLQRRGAYTNEQFF
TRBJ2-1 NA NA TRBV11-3 TGTGCCAGCAGTCGACGTGCAGAGGGCTACAATGAGCAGTTCTTC CASSRRAEGYNEQFF
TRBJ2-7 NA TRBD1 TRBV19 TGTGCCAGTAGTATTGGTAAGGGGGCCTTCTACGAGCAGTACTTC CASSIGKGAFYEQYF
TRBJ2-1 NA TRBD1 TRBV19 TGTGCCAGAAATGGGACAGGGGGCCCCTACAATGAGCAGTTCTTC CARNGTGGPYNEQFF
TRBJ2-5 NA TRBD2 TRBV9 TGTGCCAGCAGCGTAGAACTAGCGGGAGTTGATGGGACCCAGTACTTC CASSVELAGVDGTQYF
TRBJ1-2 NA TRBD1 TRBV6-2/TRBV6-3 TGTGCCAGCAGTTACCATTTACCGGGACAGGGACTTAACTATGGCTACACCTTC CASSYHLPGQGLNYGYTF
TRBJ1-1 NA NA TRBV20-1 TGCAGTGCTAGTCTCCCGCGGGCTGCTTTCTTT CSASLPRAAFF
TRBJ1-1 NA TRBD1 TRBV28 TGTGCCAGCAGGAGTCCACAGGGGTTCGGGAACACTGAAGCTTTCTTT CASRSPQGFGNTEAFF
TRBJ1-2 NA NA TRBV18 TGTGCCAGCTCAACATGGACAGACGACTCTTACACCTTC CASSTWTDDSYTF
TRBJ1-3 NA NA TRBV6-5 TGTGCCAGCAGTCCCATGCCGGGGGTACGGGACACCATATATTTT CASSPMPGVRDTIYF